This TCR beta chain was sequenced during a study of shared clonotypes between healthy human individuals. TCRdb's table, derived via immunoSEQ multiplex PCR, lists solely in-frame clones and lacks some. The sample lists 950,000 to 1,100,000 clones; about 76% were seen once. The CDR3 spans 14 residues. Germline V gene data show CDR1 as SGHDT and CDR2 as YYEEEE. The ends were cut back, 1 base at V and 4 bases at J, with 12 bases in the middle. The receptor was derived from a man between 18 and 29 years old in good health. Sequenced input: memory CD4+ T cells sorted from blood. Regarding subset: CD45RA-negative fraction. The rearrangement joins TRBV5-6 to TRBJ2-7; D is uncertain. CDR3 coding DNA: TGTGCCAGCAGCTTGAGGTGGAACACGTACGAGCAGTACTTC. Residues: CASSLRWNTYEQYF. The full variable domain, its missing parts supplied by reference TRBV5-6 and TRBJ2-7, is DAGVTQSPTHLIKTRGQQVTLRCSPKSGHDTVSWYQQALGQGPQFIFQYYEEEERQRGNFPDRFSGHQFPNYSSELNVNALLLGDSALYLCASSLRWNTYEQYFGPGTRLTVT.